This is a list of T cell receptor beta chains from one sample in a study of Ad26.COV2.S vaccination and SARS-CoV-2 variants. Produced via immunoSEQ multiplex PCR; TCRdb's table is partial and in-frame only. The sample lists 300,000 to 450,000 clones; 92% were seen once. The sequenced sample was peripheral blood, obtained after recovery from COVID-19. The source of these receptors is a human donor who had recovered from COVID-19. CDR3s include the opening cysteine and the closing phenylalanine or tryptophan. The D gene is left open where the match is weak. Size is omitted from some rows. Given values are once, few, many or a class for expanded clones.

v_gene	d_gene	abundance	j_gene	CDR3aa	CDR3nt
TRBV18	.	.	TRBJ1-5	CASSPSSVSSNQPQHF	TGTGCCAGCTCACCATCATCGGTATCAAGCAATCAGCCCCAGCATTTT
TRBV29-1	.	.	TRBJ1-1	CSVLNSGGTEAFF	TGCAGCGTCTTGAATTCGGGGGGCACTGAAGCTTTCTTT
TRBV14	TRBD1	.	TRBJ1-1	CASSWDGQGYTEAFF	TGTGCCAGCAGCTGGGACGGACAGGGATACACTGAAGCTTTCTTT
TRBV29-1	TRBD1	.	TRBJ1-2	CSVGDLKGALYGYTF	TGCAGCGTTGGGGATTTGAAGGGGGCTCTCTATGGCTACACCTTC
TRBV14	.	.	TRBJ2-5	CASSVRAGETQYF	TGTGCCAGCAGCGTCAGGGCGGGCGAGACCCAGTACTTC
TRBV5-1	TRBD2	few	TRBJ2-2	CASSRSGGGANTGELFF	TGCGCCAGCAGCCGAAGCGGGGGGGGCGCGAACACCGGGGAGCTGTTTTTT
TRBV4-1	TRBD1	.	TRBJ1-2	CASSQTGTAFSYGYTF	TGCGCCAGCAGCCAGACCGGGACAGCCTTTTCCTATGGCTACACCTTC
TRBV5-8	TRBD1	once	TRBJ2-7	CASSSDREPLYEQYF	TGTGCCAGCAGTTCCGACAGGGAGCCTCTCTACGAGCAGTACTTC
TRBV13	TRBD2	.	TRBJ2-2	CASSPVGLAGAVSGELFF	TGTGCCAGCAGCCCAGTGGGACTAGCGGGGGCCGTCTCCGGGGAGCTGTTTTTT
TRBV20-1	TRBD2	.	TRBJ2-7	CSASFSAGVAYEQYF	TGCAGTGCTAGTTTCAGTGCGGGGGTAGCCTACGAGCAGTACTTC
TRBV5-1	.	.	TRBJ1-1	CASSLAGTWNTEAFF	TGCGCCAGCAGCTTGGCCGGGACATGGAACACTGAAGCTTTCTTT
TRBV7-6	.	.	TRBJ1-4	CASSSKATNEKLFF	TGTGCCAGCAGCTCGAAAGCAACTAATGAAAAACTGTTTTTT
TRBV7-8	TRBD1	.	TRBJ2-2	CASAPQGLTGELFF	TGTGCCAGCGCGCCACAGGGGCTCACCGGGGAGCTGTTTTTT
TRBV5-1	TRBD2	.	TRBJ2-3	CASRVAGYTDTQYF	TGCGCCAGCAGGGTAGCGGGGTACACAGATACGCAGTATTTT
TRBV5-8	.	once	TRBJ2-1	CASSWGQGYNNEQFF	TGTGCCAGCAGCTGGGGTCAGGGGTATAACAATGAGCAGTTCTTC
TRBV7-2	.	.	TRBJ2-7	CASSFPYSSYEQYF	TGTGCCAGCAGCTTCCCCTATAGCTCCTACGAGCAGTACTTC
TRBV7-3	.	.	TRBJ1-1	CASSWAMNTEAFF	TGTGCCAGCAGCTGGGCTATGAACACTGAAGCTTTCTTT
TRBV27	TRBD1	.	TRBJ2-5	CASRGQGGRGETQYF	TGTGCCAGCAGGGGACAGGGCGGAAGGGGAGAGACCCAGTACTTC
TRBV24-1	.	.	TRBJ2-3	CATSDRDPGDTQYF	TGTGCCACCTCGGACCGGGACCCTGGGGATACGCAGTATTTT
TRBV29-1	.	.	TRBJ1-2	CSVDAGKEDGYTF	TGCAGCGTTGATGCTGGGAAGGAGGATGGCTACACCTTC
TRBV7-2	TRBD1	.	TRBJ2-3	CASSSRQGPDTQYF	TGTGCCAGCAGCTCGCGACAGGGGCCAGATACGCAGTATTTT
TRBV29-1	.	.	TRBJ1-4	CSAWDDEKLFF	TGCAGCGCCTGGGACGATGAAAAACTGTTTTTT
TRBV5-1	.	.	TRBJ1-2	CASSLDGPPANYGYTF	TGCGCCAGCAGCTTGGACGGCCCACCTGCTAACTATGGCTACACCTTC
TRBV2	TRBD1	.	TRBJ1-1	CASRQEDRGRAATEAFF	TGTGCCAGCAGGCAGGAGGACAGGGGGCGAGCGGCCACTGAAGCTTTCTTT
TRBV6-5	.	.	TRBJ2-7	CASSYGTGTSGEQYF	TGTGCCAGCAGTTACGGAACCGGGACCTCCGGCGAGCAGTACTTC
TRBV2	TRBD1	.	TRBJ2-2	CASSTPGQGPKNTGELFF	TGTGCCAGCAGTACTCCGGGACAGGGGCCCAAAAACACCGGGGAGCTGTTTTTT
TRBV5-1	TRBD1	.	TRBJ2-7	CASSPTPGTGTSYEQYF	TGCGCCAGCAGCCCCACCCCCGGGACAGGGACCTCCTACGAGCAGTACTTC
TRBV2	TRBD2	.	TRBJ2-3	CASSEGLATDTQYF	TGTGCCAGCAGTGAAGGACTAGCCACAGATACGCAGTATTTT
TRBV5-5	.	.	TRBJ1-2	CASSLLGSREIYGYTF	TGTGCCAGCAGCTTGCTAGGATCCCGAGAGATTTATGGCTACACCTTC
TRBV15	TRBD1	.	TRBJ2-3	CATSSRQGRDTQYF	TGTGCCACCAGCTCCCGACAGGGGCGAGATACGCAGTATTTT
TRBV18	.	.	TRBJ2-7	CASSPSSYEQYF	TGTGCCAGCTCACCAAGCTCCTACGAGCAGTACTTC
TRBV6-5	.	.	TRBJ2-3	CASRTAASTDTQYF	TGTGCCAGCAGGACCGCCGCTAGCACAGATACGCAGTATTTT
TRBV5-4	.	.	TRBJ1-5	CASSLGLHSNQPQHF	TGTGCCAGCAGCTTGGGACTCCATAGCAATCAGCCCCAGCATTTT
TRBV6-5	.	.	TRBJ1-2	CASSLAGNYGYTF	TGTGCCAGCAGTTTGGCAGGGAACTATGGCTACACCTTC
TRBV11-3	TRBD1	once	TRBJ2-7	CASSFEPGTGLYF	TGTGCCAGCAGCTTTGAACCCGGGACAGGCCTTTACTTC
TRBV27	.	.	TRBJ1-5	CASSLVGGQPQHF	TGTGCCAGCAGTTTAGTTGGGGGTCAGCCCCAGCATTTT
TRBV6-2/TRBV6-3	TRBD2	.	TRBJ2-7	CASSYVSSGVAYEQYF	TGTGCCAGCAGTTACGTATCTAGCGGTGTCGCCTACGAGCAGTACTTC
TRBV19	TRBD2	.	TRBJ2-5	CASSIARLAGPPRTQETQYF	TGTGCCAGTAGTATAGCCCGGTTAGCGGGTCCCCCTAGGACTCAAGAGACCCAGTACTTC
TRBV9	TRBD2	.	TRBJ2-3	CASSVGAGGTDTQYF	TGTGCCAGCAGCGTAGGAGCGGGGGGCACAGATACGCAGTATTTT
TRBV5-1	.	.	TRBJ2-7	CASSEPSFNEQYF	TGCGCCAGCAGTGAGCCCTCGTTTAACGAGCAGTACTTC
TRBV6-2/TRBV6-3	.	.	TRBJ2-7	CASSYRGYEQYF	TGTGCCAGCAGTTACAGGGGCTACGAGCAGTACTTC
TRBV6-5	TRBD2	.	TRBJ2-3	CASSPSGGPGYTQYF	TGTGCCAGCAGCCCCAGCGGGGGACCAGGATATACGCAGTATTTT
TRBV2	.	once	TRBJ2-3	CASSEAMGQRGTDTQYF	TGTGCCAGCAGTGAAGCAATGGGTCAGCGGGGCACAGATACGCAGTATTTT
TRBV7-8	TRBD1	.	TRBJ1-1	CASSFRGRRSDTEAFF	TGTGCCAGCAGCTTTAGGGGGCGAAGGTCAGACACTGAAGCTTTCTTT
TRBV19	TRBD2	.	TRBJ2-7	CASSPLGLAGEAYEQYF	TGTGCCAGTAGCCCCCTGGGACTAGCGGGGGAGGCCTACGAGCAGTACTTC
TRBV6-5	TRBD1	once	TRBJ2-7	CASRKQGQGSYEQYF	TGTGCCAGCAGAAAACAGGGGCAGGGCTCCTACGAGCAGTACTTC
TRBV5-1	.	.	TRBJ1-4	CASSPGLLNEKLFF	TGCGCCAGCAGTCCAGGGCTACTCAATGAAAAACTGTTTTTT
TRBV5-6	.	once	TRBJ1-1	CASSLVAGGTEAFF	TGTGCCAGCAGCTTGGTGGCCGGGGGCACTGAAGCTTTCTTT
TRBV10-3	TRBD1	.	TRBJ1-5	CAISESPDRDPNQPQHF	TGTGCCATCAGTGAGTCCCCGGACAGGGATCCCAATCAGCCCCAGCATTTT
TRBV7-3	.	.	TRBJ2-3	CASSLRPEARTDTQYF	TGTGCCAGCAGCTTAAGACCAGAAGCCCGCACAGATACGCAGTATTTT
TRBV5-1	.	.	TRBJ1-1	CASSLEGVNTEAFF	TGCGCCAGCAGCTTGGAAGGGGTGAACACTGAAGCTTTCTTT
TRBV4-1	.	.	TRBJ2-3	CASSQEQQPSTDTQYF	TGCGCCAGCAGCCAAGAGCAACAGCCTAGCACAGATACGCAGTATTTT
TRBV9	.	.	TRBJ2-5	CASSVAGALGTQYF	TGTGCCAGCAGCGTAGCAGGGGCCCTCGGAACCCAGTACTTC
TRBV9	TRBD2	.	TRBJ2-7	CASSVGLAGRSYEQYF	TGTGCCAGCAGCGTGGGTCTAGCGGGGCGCTCCTACGAGCAGTACTTC
TRBV2	.	.	TRBJ1-2	CASSDQIYGYTF	TGTGCCAGCAGTGACCAGATCTATGGCTACACCTTC